The 9 T cell receptor beta chains listed next were all sequenced from one sample in a study of blood T cell repertoires in COVID-19. Measured with immunoSEQ multiplex PCR; TCRdb has only the in-frame clones, and not every one. The table includes 37,000 or so clones, over 75% detected once. The specimen was peripheral blood. The receptors were sampled from a man between 60 and 75 years old with acute or convalescent COVID-19.

The V call is TRBV5-4, the J call TRBJ2-5; 8 nucleotides line up with TRBD2. The germline CDR1 and CDR2 sequences are SGHNT and YYREEE (reference sequence). This CDR3 has 15 amino acids. Trimming took 0 bases from V and 5 from J; bases not matched to a gene: 6. CDR3 in DNA: TGTGCCAGCAGCTTGGGAGCGGGAGTTGTGGAGACCCAGTACTTC. Translating it yields CASSLGAGVVETQYF.

This chain uses TRBV10-2 with TRBJ2-2; 9 positions agree with TRBD1. V shed 6 bases, J shed 1 base, and the junction held 6 bases outside the gene matches. This CDR3 region has 16 residues. Germline lookup yields CDR1 WSHSY and CDR2 SAAADI. CDR3 protein: CASRKPTGGNTGELFF. The CDR3 DNA sequence: TGCGCCAGCAGGAAACCGACAGGGGGGAACACCGGGGAGCTGTTTTTT.

This clone was counted between two and nine times. The gene calls are TRBV5-1 and TRBJ1-2, with a tentative D call TRBD1 (5 bases). CDR1 is SGHRS, CDR2 YFSETQ, per germline. This CDR3 spans 15 amino acids. The V gene lost 1 base and the J gene lost 1 base, with 11 bases spanning the gap. CDR3 sequence (DNA): TGCGCCAGCAGCTTGACAGGCGGCTATAACTATGGCTACACCTTC. This translates into CASSLTGGYNYGYTF.

Written as DNA, the CDR3 is TGCAGCGTTGTAGATTTATCGGATGAGCAGTTCTTC. Its translation: CSVVDLSDEQFF. The chain is built from TRBV29-1 and TRBJ2-1, with D unresolved. CDR1 is SQVTM and CDR2 is ANQGSEA in the germline V gene. Trimming stripped 4 bases from V and 8 bases from J, with 12 bases between. The CDR3 is 12 amino acids.

The chain couples TRBV5-1 to TRBJ2-3, with 11 positions matching TRBD2. Germline V lookup: CDR1 SGHRS, CDR2 YFSETQ. V was clipped by 4 bases and J by 1 base; unmatched bases: 2. The CDR3 runs 15 residues. The CDR3 loop reads CASSVGLAGTDTQYF. CDR3 DNA: TGCGCCAGCAGCGTGGGACTAGCGGGCACAGATACGCAGTATTTT.

This clone came up once. This chain links TRBV5-4 with TRBJ2-7; TRBD1 matches 7 bases. CDR1 and CDR2 from the germline V gene are SGHNT and YYREEE (reference sequence). The CDR3 sequence is 17 residues long. V trimming: 4 bases; J trimming: 2 bases; junction bases outside the gene matches: 15. In DNA, the CDR3 is TGTGCCAGCAGCGTGCGGACAGGCCTTAGTAGGGCCTACGAGCAGTACTTC. Translating it yields CASSVRTGLSRAYEQYF.

This clone was seen more than once but under ten times. V and J are TRBV5-4 and TRBJ1-1; tentative D call: TRBD1 (6 bases). V was clipped by 2 bases and J by 1 base, with 12 bases between them. Germline V gene data show CDR1 as SGHNT and CDR2 as YYREEE (reference sequence). The CDR3 has 15 amino acids. This chain's CDR3 is CASSLDNRANTEAFF. CDR3 nucleotides: TGTGCCAGCAGCTTAGATAACAGGGCGAACACTGAAGCTTTCTTT.

The chain uses TRBV5-1 and TRBJ2-6; D uncertain. Germline values: CDR1 SGHRS, CDR2 YFSETQ. CDR3 size: 15 residues. With 1 base removed from V and 1 base from J, the gap between germline ends came to 6 bases. The CDR3 sequence: CASSLTASGANVLTF. The CDR3 coding sequence is TGCGCCAGCAGCTTGACAGCTTCTGGGGCCAACGTCCTGACTTTC.

In regard to this clone: The identical CDR3 is also encoded by other nucleotide sequences in the sample. The CDR3 DNA reads as TGTGCCAGCAGCTCAAGACAGGGGACCTACGAGCAGTACTTC. It is translated as CASSSRQGTYEQYF. V usage is TRBV13 and J usage is TRBJ2-7, with 8 bases aligning to TRBD1. V shed 4 bases, J shed 2 bases, and the junction held 4 bases outside the gene matches. The CDR3 totals 14 residues. Germline V lookup: CDR1 PRHDT, CDR2 FYEKMQ (reference sequence).